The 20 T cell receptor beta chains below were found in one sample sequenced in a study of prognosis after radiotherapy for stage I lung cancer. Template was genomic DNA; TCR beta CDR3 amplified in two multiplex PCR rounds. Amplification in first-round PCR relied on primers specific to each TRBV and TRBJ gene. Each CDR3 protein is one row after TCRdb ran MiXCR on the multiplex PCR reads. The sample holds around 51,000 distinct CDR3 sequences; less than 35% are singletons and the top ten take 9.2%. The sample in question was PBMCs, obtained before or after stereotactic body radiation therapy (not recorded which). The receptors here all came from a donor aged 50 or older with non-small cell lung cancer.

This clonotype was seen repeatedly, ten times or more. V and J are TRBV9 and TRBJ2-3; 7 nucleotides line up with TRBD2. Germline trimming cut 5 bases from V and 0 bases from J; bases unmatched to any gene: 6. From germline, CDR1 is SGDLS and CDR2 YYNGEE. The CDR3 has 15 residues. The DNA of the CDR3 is TGTGCCAGCAGTAGGAAAGCGGGAAGCACAGATACGCAGTATTTT. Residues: CASSRKAGSTDTQYF.

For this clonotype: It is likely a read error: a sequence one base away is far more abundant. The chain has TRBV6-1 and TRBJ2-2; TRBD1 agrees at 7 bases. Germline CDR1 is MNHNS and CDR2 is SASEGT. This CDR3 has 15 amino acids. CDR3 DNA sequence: TGTGCCAGCAGTGCAGAGGGACAGTACACCAGGGAGCTGTTTTTT. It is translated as CASSAEGQYTRELFF.

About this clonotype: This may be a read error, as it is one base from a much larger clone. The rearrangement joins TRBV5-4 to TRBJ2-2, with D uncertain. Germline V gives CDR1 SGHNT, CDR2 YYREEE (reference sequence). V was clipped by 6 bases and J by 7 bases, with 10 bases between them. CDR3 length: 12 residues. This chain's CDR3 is CASTVYDGELFF. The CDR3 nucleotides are TGTGCCAGCACCGTTTACGACGGGGAGCTGTTTTTT.

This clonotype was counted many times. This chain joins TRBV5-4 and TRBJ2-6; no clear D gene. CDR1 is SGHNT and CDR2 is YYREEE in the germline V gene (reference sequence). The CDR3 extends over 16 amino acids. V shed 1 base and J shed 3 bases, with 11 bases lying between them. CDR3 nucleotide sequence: TGTGCCAGCAGCTTGTTCGGGCAGTTTGGGGCCAACGTCCTGACTTTC. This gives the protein CASSLFGQFGANVLTF. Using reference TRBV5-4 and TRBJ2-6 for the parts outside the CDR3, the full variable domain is ETGVTQSPTHLIKTRGQQVTLRCSSQSGHNTVSWYQQALGQGPQFIFQYYREEENGRGNFPPRFSGLQFPNYSSELNVNALELDDSALYLCASSLFGQFGANVLTFGAGSRLTVL.

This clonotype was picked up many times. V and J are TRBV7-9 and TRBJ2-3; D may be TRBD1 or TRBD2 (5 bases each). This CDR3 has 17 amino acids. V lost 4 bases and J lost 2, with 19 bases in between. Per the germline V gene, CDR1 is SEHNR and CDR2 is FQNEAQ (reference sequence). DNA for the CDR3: TGTGCCAGCAGCTGGGGGAGCGGAGGCGGGCCCACAGATACGCAGTATTTT. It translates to CASSWGSGGGPTDTQYF.

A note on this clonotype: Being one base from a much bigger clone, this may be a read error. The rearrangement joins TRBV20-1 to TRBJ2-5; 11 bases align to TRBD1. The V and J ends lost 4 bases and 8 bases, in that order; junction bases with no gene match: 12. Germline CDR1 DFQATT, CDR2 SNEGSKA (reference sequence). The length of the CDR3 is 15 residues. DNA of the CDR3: TGCAGTGCTATGTCCGGGACAGGGGGTGTAAGCACCCAGTACTTC. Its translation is CSAMSGTGGVSTQYF.

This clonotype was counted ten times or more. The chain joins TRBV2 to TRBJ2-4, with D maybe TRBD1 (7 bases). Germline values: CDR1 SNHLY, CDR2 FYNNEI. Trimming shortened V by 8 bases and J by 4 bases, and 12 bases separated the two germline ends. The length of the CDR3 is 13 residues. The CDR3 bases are TGTGCCAGCGGATCAGGGGGGAAAAACATTCAGTACTTC. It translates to CASGSGGKNIQYF.

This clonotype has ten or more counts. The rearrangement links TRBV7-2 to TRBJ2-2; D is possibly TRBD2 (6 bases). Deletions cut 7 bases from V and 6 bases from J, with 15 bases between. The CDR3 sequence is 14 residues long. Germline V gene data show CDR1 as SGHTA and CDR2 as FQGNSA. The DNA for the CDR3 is TGTGCCAGCAACCCGGGACTGGGTGCCGGGGAGCTGTTTTTT. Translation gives CASNPGLGAGELFF.

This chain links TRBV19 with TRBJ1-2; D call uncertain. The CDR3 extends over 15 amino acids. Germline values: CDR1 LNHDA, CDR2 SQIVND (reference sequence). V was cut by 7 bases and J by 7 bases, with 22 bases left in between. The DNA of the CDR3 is TGTGCCAGTACATCAGGAGAGTCGGGCGGTGGTGGCTACACCTTC. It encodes CASTSGESGGGGYTF.

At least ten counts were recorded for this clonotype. The CDR3 sequence: CAWVSGAGYEQYF. DNA for the CDR3: TGTGCCTGGGTCTCCGGGGCTGGGTACGAGCAGTACTTC. The chain joins TRBV30 to TRBJ2-7; the D gene could be TRBD1 or TRBD2 (5 bases each). The ends were cut back, 5 bases at V and 4 bases at J, with 15 bases in the middle. Germline CDR1 GTSNPN, CDR2 SVGIG (reference sequence). The CDR3 is 13 amino acids.

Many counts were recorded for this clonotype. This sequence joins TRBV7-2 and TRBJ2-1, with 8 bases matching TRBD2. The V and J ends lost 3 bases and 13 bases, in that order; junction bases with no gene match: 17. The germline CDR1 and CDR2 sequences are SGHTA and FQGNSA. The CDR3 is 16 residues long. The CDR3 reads CASSFRQGLVFRPQFF. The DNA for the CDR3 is TGTGCCAGCAGCTTCCGCCAGGGACTAGTCTTCCGCCCCCAGTTCTTC.

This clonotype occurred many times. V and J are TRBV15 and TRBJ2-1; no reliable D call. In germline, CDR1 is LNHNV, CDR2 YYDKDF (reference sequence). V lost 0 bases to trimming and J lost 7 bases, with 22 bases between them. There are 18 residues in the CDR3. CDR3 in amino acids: CATSRDQGMVLGRNEQFF. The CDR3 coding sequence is TGTGCCACCAGCAGAGATCAAGGTATGGTGCTGGGTCGTAATGAGCAGTTCTTC. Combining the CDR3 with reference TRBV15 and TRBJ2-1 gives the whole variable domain DAMVIQNPRYQVTQFGKPVTLSCSQTLNHNVMYWYQQKSSQAPKLLFHYYDKDFNNEADTPDNFQSRRPNTSFCFLDIRSPGLGDTAMYLCATSRDQGMVLGRNEQFFGPGTRLTVL.

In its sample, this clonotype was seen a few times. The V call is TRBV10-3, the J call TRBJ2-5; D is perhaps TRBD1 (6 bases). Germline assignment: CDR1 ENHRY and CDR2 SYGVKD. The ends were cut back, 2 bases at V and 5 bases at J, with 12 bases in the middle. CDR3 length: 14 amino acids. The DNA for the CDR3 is TGTGCCATCAGTGAGGGGCATCAGGGGGAGACCCAGTACTTC. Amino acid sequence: CAISEGHQGETQYF.

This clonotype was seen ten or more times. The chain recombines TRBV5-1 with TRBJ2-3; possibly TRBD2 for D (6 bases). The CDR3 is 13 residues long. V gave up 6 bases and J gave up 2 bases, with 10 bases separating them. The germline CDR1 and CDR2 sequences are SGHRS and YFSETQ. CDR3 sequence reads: CASKGGDTDTQYF. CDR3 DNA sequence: TGCGCCAGCAAAGGCGGGGACACAGATACGCAGTATTTT. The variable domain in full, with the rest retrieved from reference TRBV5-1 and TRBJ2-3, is KAGVTQTPRYLIKTRGQQVTLSCSPISGHRSVSWYQQTPGQGLQFLFEYFSETQRNKGNFPGRFSGRQFSNSRSEMNVSTLELGDSALYLCASKGGDTDTQYFGPGTRLTVL.

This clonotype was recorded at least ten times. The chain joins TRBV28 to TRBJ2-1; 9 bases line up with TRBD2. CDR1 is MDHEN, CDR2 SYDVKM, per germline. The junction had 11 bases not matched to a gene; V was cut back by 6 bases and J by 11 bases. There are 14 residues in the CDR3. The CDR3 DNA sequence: TGTGCCAGCAGACCCGCCAGCGGGAGGCCCAAGCAGTTCTTC. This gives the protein CASRPASGRPKQFF.

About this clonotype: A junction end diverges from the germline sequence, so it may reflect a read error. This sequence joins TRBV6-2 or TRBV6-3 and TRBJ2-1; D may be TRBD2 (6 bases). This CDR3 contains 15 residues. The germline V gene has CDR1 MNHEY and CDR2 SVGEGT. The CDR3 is CAGSLAGGIQNEHFF. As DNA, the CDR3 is TGTGCCGGCAGTTTGGCAGGAGGGATCCAGAATGAGCACTTCTTC.

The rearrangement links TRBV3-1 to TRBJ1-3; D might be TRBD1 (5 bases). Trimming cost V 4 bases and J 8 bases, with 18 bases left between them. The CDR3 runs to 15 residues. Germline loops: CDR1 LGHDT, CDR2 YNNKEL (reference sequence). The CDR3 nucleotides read TGTGCCAGCAGCCCGGGGACTGCCTCCAGCGACACCATATATTTT. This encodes CASSPGTASSDTIYF.

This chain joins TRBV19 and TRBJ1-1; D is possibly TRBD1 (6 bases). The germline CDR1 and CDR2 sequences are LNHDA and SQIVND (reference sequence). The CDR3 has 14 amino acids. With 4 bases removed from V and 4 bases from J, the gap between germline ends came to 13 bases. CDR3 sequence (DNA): TGTGCCAGTAGTACCCGGGGGGCGCGCACTGAAGCTTTCTTT. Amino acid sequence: CASSTRGARTEAFF.

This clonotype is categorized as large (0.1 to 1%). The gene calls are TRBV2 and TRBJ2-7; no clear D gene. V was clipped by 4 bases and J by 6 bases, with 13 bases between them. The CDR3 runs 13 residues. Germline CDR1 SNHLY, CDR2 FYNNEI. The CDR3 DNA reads TGTGCCAGCAGTGGTCCCGAGCTGGGCGAGCAGTACTTC. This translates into CASSGPELGEQYF.

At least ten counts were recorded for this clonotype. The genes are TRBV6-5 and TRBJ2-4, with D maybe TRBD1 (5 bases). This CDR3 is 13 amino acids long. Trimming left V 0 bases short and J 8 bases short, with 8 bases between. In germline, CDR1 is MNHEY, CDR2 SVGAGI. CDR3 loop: CASSYSREHIQYF. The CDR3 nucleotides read TGTGCCAGCAGTTACTCCAGGGAACACATTCAGTACTTC.